A selection of T cell receptor beta chains follows, all from one sample in a study of blood T cell repertoires in COVID-19. Clones were read by immunoSEQ multiplex PCR, and TCRdb kept only the in-frame ones, dropping some. Found here are 470,000 or so clones, approximately 85% of them singletons; the top ten hold approximately 3.2%. The sample was peripheral blood. These receptor sequences come from a human donor in a cohort sampled during active COVID-19. CDR3s include the opening cysteine and the closing phenylalanine or tryptophan. D genes are given only for firm matches. Expanded clones are given a class, and other clones once, few, many or no size at all.

clone size	D gene	V gene	J gene	CDR3 length	CDR3 DNA	CDR3 protein
NA	NA	TRBV5-1	TRBJ1-5	16	TGCGCCAGCAGCTTGGAAGTTTCTGGCAGCAATCAGCCCCAGCATTTT	CASSLEVSGSNQPQHF
NA	TRBD2	TRBV27	TRBJ2-7	15	TGTGCCAGCAGTCCCTCGTTAGCGGGAGGCTACGAGCAGTACTTC	CASSPSLAGGYEQYF
NA	NA	TRBV28	TRBJ2-3	13	TGTGCCAGCAGGGGGGGAAGCACAGATACGCAGTATTTT	CASRGGSTDTQYF
NA	NA	TRBV2	TRBJ2-2	15	TGTGCCAGCAAGGAGGGACCCATGAACACCGGGGAGCTGTTTTTT	CASKEGPMNTGELFF
NA	TRBD1	TRBV6-5	TRBJ2-1	14	TGTGCCAGCAGTTACGAGGGGGCCAGCAATGAGCAGTTCTTC	CASSYEGASNEQFF
NA	TRBD1	TRBV5-4	TRBJ1-3	16	TGTGCCAGCGAGCTTTACCAGGGGGCGCCGGGAAACACCATATATTTT	CASELYQGAPGNTIYF
NA	NA	TRBV7-9	TRBJ1-1	14	TGTGCCAGCAGCCCCTCAGGGGCGAACACTGAAGCTTTCTTT	CASSPSGANTEAFF
once	NA	TRBV15	TRBJ2-3	15	TGTGCCACCAGCAGCGGTCCGCTACGCACAGATACGCAGTATTTT	CATSSGPLRTDTQYF
NA	NA	TRBV29-1	TRBJ1-2	15	TGCAGCGTTGAAGAACCCAGGTATCCGGACTATGGCTACACCTTC	CSVEEPRYPDYGYTF
NA	NA	TRBV5-4	TRBJ1-5	14	TGTGCCAGCAGCTTGGGACAGAGCAATCAGCCCCAGCATTTT	CASSLGQSNQPQHF
once	NA	TRBV29-1	TRBJ1-2	11	TGCAGCGTTACCGGGGGAGGCGGCTACACCTTC	CSVTGGGGYTF
NA	NA	TRBV30	TRBJ1-4	15	TGTGCCTGGAGTTCAGGGGTGAGAGAGAGTGAAAAACTGTTTTTT	CAWSSGVRESEKLFF
NA	TRBD2	TRBV7-9	TRBJ2-3	16	TGTGCCAGCAGCTACCCGGGACTAGCGGACACAGATACGCAGTATTTT	CASSYPGLADTDTQYF
NA	NA	TRBV6-6	TRBJ2-5	14	TGTGCCAGCAGGCAGCCAGGGGGGTGGGAGACCCAGTACTTC	CASRQPGGWETQYF
NA	TRBD2	TRBV6-5	TRBJ2-7	15	TGTGCCAGCAGCCCGGGACTAGCGGTCTCCTACGAGCAGTACTTC	CASSPGLAVSYEQYF
NA	TRBD2	TRBV10-3	TRBJ2-1	16	TGTGCCATCAGTGAGTCGATGCAGGGAGGGTACAATGAGCAGTTCTTC	CAISESMQGGYNEQFF
NA	NA	TRBV5-6	TRBJ2-3	14	TGTGCCAGCAGCTTGGAAGGAGGCACAGATACGCAGTATTTT	CASSLEGGTDTQYF
NA	TRBD2	TRBV2	TRBJ2-5	12	TGTGCCAGTGCTAGCGGCCAAGAGACCCAGTACTTC	CASASGQETQYF
NA	TRBD1	TRBV6-5	TRBJ2-1	13	TGTGCCAGCAGGCCGACAGGGTTCGAGCGTCAGTTCTTC	CASRPTGFERQFF
NA	NA	TRBV28	TRBJ2-6	15	TGTGCCACCCCCAGCACAGGGACCGGGGCCAACGTCCTGACTTTC	CATPSTGTGANVLTF
NA	TRBD2	TRBV30	TRBJ2-1	15	TGTGCCTGGAGTGTCGGTCTAGCGGGTACCGAGGGGCAGTTCTTC	CAWSVGLAGTEGQFF
few	NA	TRBV18	TRBJ2-3	14	TGTGCCAGCTCACTCGACATGACGGGACTCACGCAGTATTTT	CASSLDMTGLTQYF
NA	TRBD1	TRBV9	TRBJ1-1	16	TGTGCCAGCAGCCCCGGGACAGGGGGCATCCACACTGAAGCTTTCTTT	CASSPGTGGIHTEAFF
NA	NA	TRBV5-6	TRBJ1-5	16	TGTGCCAGCAGCTCGAGTGGGCAGGGTAGCAATCAGCCCCAGCATTTT	CASSSSGQGSNQPQHF
NA	NA	TRBV4-1	TRBJ2-6	16	TGCGCCAGCAGCCAGGGGGGGGCGCGGCGGGCCAACGTCCTGACTTTC	CASSQGGARRANVLTF
NA	NA	TRBV5-1	TRBJ2-5	16	TGCGCCAGCAGATGGAGAAACGACCCCGTTGGAGAGACCCAGTACTTC	CASRWRNDPVGETQYF
NA	TRBD2	TRBV6-4	TRBJ2-7	15	TGTGCCAGCAGCGACCCGGGACTAGTAACCTACGAGCAGTACTTC	CASSDPGLVTYEQYF
NA	TRBD2	TRBV7-8	TRBJ2-5	19	TGTGCCAGCAGTCACCCATCGAGACTAGCGGGAGTGGCGGAGGAGACCCAGTACTTC	CASSHPSRLAGVAEETQYF
NA	NA	TRBV2	TRBJ1-1	14	TGTGCCAGCAGTGAACGGAGGGGAAACACTGAAGCTTTCTTT	CASSERRGNTEAFF
NA	NA	TRBV9	TRBJ2-1	13	TGTGCCAGCAGCGTAGCGACTTTCAATGAGCAGTTCTTC	CASSVATFNEQFF
NA	NA	TRBV30	TRBJ1-2	13	TGTGCCTGGAGAATGGTAGGCAGGCCTGGCTACACCTTC	CAWRMVGRPGYTF
NA	TRBD2	TRBV24-1	TRBJ2-3	17	TGTGCCACCAGTGAACATCTAGCGGGAGATGGAACAGATACGCAGTATTTT	CATSEHLAGDGTDTQYF
NA	NA	TRBV20-1	TRBJ2-5	13	TGCAGTGCTAGTGGACTATACCAAGAGACCCAGTACTTC	CSASGLYQETQYF
few	TRBD2	TRBV28	TRBJ2-7	18	TGTGCCAGCAGTTCCCAGAGAAGTAGCGGGAGGCCCACCTACGAGCAGTACTTC	CASSSQRSSGRPTYEQYF
once	NA	TRBV7-3	TRBJ1-1	14	TGTGCCAGCAGCTTAGCACCGGGAAACACTGAAGCTTTCTTT	CASSLAPGNTEAFF
NA	TRBD2	TRBV6-6	TRBJ2-7	14	TGTGCCAGCAGGAGAGCGGGGGGCTCCTACGAGCAGTACTTC	CASRRAGGSYEQYF
NA	TRBD1	TRBV7-2	TRBJ1-6	15	TGTGCCAGCAGCCGCACCGGGACAGGAGGTTCACCCCTCCACTTT	CASSRTGTGGSPLHF
NA	NA	TRBV7-3	TRBJ2-1	13	TGTGCCAGCAGCTACGGGAGACAACATGAGCAGTTCTTC	CASSYGRQHEQFF
NA	NA	TRBV5-6	TRBJ2-7	12	TGTGCCAGCAGCTTGGTCATCAACGAGCAGTACTTC	CASSLVINEQYF
NA	TRBD1	TRBV7-9	TRBJ1-5	15	TGTGCCAGCAGCTTGAGTTCAGGGGGCTATCAGCCCCAGCATTTT	CASSLSSGGYQPQHF
NA	NA	TRBV25-1	TRBJ1-2	14	TGTGCCAGCAGTGAAGTGGGGGCGATCTATGGCTACACCTTC	CASSEVGAIYGYTF
NA	NA	TRBV19	TRBJ1-5	16	TGTGCCAGTAGTATCACCCTATTGGTGGTAAATCAGCCCCAGCATTTT	CASSITLLVVNQPQHF
NA	NA	TRBV19	TRBJ1-3	13	TGTGCCAGTAGTATAACAACTGGAAACACCATATATTTT	CASSITTGNTIYF
NA	TRBD1	TRBV27	TRBJ1-5	18	TGTGCCAGCAGCAACTGGACAGGGCTAGACCTTAGCAATCAGCCCCAGCATTTT	CASSNWTGLDLSNQPQHF
few	NA	TRBV15	TRBJ1-2	16	TGTGCCACCAGCGGGGCCCCGACAGACAAAGTTTATGGCTACACCTTC	CATSGAPTDKVYGYTF
NA	TRBD1	TRBV7-9	TRBJ1-2	17	TGTGCCAGCAGCTTAGCTGAGGGACAGGGAGGGTCCTATGGCTACACCTTC	CASSLAEGQGGSYGYTF
NA	NA	TRBV18	TRBJ1-5	18	TGTGCCAGCTCACCGGACCCTTATAGTGACTATAGCAATCAGCCCCAGCATTTT	CASSPDPYSDYSNQPQHF
NA	TRBD1	TRBV7-9	TRBJ2-4	17	TGTGCCAGCAGCTGGACAGGCCAACCGCTAGCCAAAAACATTCAGTACTTC	CASSWTGQPLAKNIQYF
NA	TRBD2	TRBV29-1	TRBJ2-7	13	TGCAGCGCCCGTAGCGGGACCCAATACGAGCAGTACTTC	CSARSGTQYEQYF
NA	NA	TRBV7-2	TRBJ1-1	12	TGTGCCAGCAGCTTAATCACAGTTGAAGCTTTCTTT	CASSLITVEAFF
NA	NA	TRBV18	TRBJ2-1	15	TGTGCCAGCTCACCGGACTCTGGGACAGCGGGTGAGCAGTTCTTC	CASSPDSGTAGEQFF
NA	NA	TRBV10-3	TRBJ2-4	16	TGTGCCATCAGTGAAGGAATGGGGGCCGCCAAAAACATTCAGTACTTC	CAISEGMGAAKNIQYF
once	TRBD1	TRBV6-5	TRBJ2-1	15	TGTGCCAGCAGAAAAGCCGGGACAGGGGGCAATGAGCAGTTCTTC	CASRKAGTGGNEQFF
NA	TRBD1	TRBV28	TRBJ1-6	15	TGTGCCAGCAGTGCCGACAGGGTGGGAAATTCACCCCTCCACTTT	CASSADRVGNSPLHF
NA	TRBD2	TRBV19	TRBJ2-1	14	TGTGCCAGTAGCGGGACTAGTATTTCCTATGAGCAGTTCTTC	CASSGTSISYEQFF
NA	TRBD2	TRBV28	TRBJ2-7	17	TGTGCCAGCAGTCCCCGACTAGCGGGAGGGCCCATAAACGAGCAGTACTTC	CASSPRLAGGPINEQYF
NA	TRBD1	TRBV19	TRBJ2-3	14	TGTGCCAGTAGTCTACAGGGGGACGCAGATACGCAGTATTTT	CASSLQGDADTQYF
NA	NA	TRBV11-2	TRBJ1-4	15	TGTGCCAGCAGCTTGGAGACTCATCTCGGAGAAAAACTGTTTTTT	CASSLETHLGEKLFF
NA	NA	TRBV4-3	TRBJ2-3	15	TGCGCCAGCAGCCACTTCCTAGGATCCACAGATACGCAGTATTTT	CASSHFLGSTDTQYF